These T cell receptor beta chains were read from a single sample in a study of T-cell reconstitution after alpha-beta-depleted transplantation in children. TCRdb processed the PCR reads anew with MiXCR; each CDR3 protein has one entry. The table lists over 450,000 distinct CDR3 sequences, roughly a tenth of them singletons. Sequencing used PBMCs, obtained before TCRalphabeta/CD19-depleted stem cell transplant. The origin of the receptors is a child younger than 10 with inherited bone marrow failure, due to receive a stem cell transplant. Each CDR3 is given with its conserved first and last residue. The order of the fields is clone size, D gene, V gene, J gene, CDR3 DNA, CDR3 protein. D genes are given only for firm matches. Clone size is given for some rows only: seen once, a few or many times, or a class if the clone is expanded.

>many|TRBD1|TRBV7-8|TRBJ1-1
TGTGCCAGCAGCTTAGCGGGGGACAGAACGAACACTGAAGCTTTCTTT
CASSLAGDRTNTEAFF
>many|.|TRBV29-1|TRBJ2-3
TGCAGCGTTGAAGTTTGGGACACCTACAGCACAGATACGCAGTATTTT
CSVEVWDTYSTDTQYF
>few|TRBD1|TRBV4-1|TRBJ2-2
TGCGCCAGCAGCCAAGATCCCGACAGGGTAGGCACCGGGGAGCTGTTTTTT
CASSQDPDRVGTGELFF
>many|TRBD1|TRBV12-3/TRBV12-4|TRBJ2-7
TGTGCCAGCAGCCAGGGACAGTTCCCTCTCGAGCAGTACTTC
CASSQGQFPLEQYF
>many|.|TRBV28|TRBJ2-1
TGTGCCAGCAGTTTACGTGGGCAGCTCGCTGAGCAGTTCTTC
CASSLRGQLAEQFF
>many|TRBD2|TRBV6-2/TRBV6-3|TRBJ2-5
TGCGCCAGCAGCTATAGCGGGATACAAGAGACCCAGTACTTC
CASSYSGIQETQYF
>.|TRBD2|TRBV5-1|TRBJ2-7
TGCGCCAGCAGCGGGGGGGGGACCCCCTACGAGCAGTACTTC
CASSGGGTPYEQYF
>once|TRBD2|TRBV3-1|TRBJ2-2
TGTGCCTGCAGCCAAGAGGCCCCTTGGCGGGAGTCCACCGGGGAGCTGTTTTTT
CACSQEAPWRESTGELFF
>.|.|TRBV7-6|TRBJ2-7
TGTGCCAGCAGCCTCCTGGGGGACTCTCCCTACGAGCAGTACTTC
CASSLLGDSPYEQYF
>many|TRBD1|TRBV6-1|TRBJ1-2
TGTGCCAGCAGTCCGGGACAGGGAGTTTTATGGGGCTACACCTTC
CASSPGQGVLWGYTF
>few|.|TRBV18|TRBJ2-3
TGTGCCAGCTCACAGACCCTAGCTGTGGCGGATACGCAGTATTTT
CASSQTLAVADTQYF
>many|.|TRBV20-1|TRBJ2-3
TGCAGTGGGTTGATAGCGGGCACAGATACGCAGTATTTT
CSGLIAGTDTQYF
>.|.|TRBV18|TRBJ2-4
TGTGCCAGCTCACCCGAGTCATTACAGGCAATTGTTCAGTACTTC
CASSPESLQAIVQYF
>many|.|TRBV12-3/TRBV12-4|TRBJ1-1
TGTGCCAGCAGTTTTCCTAGTCGAACTCTAAACACTGAAGCTTTCTTT
CASSFPSRTLNTEAFF
>many|TRBD2|TRBV5-1|TRBJ2-2
TGCGCCAGCAGCTTTGTAGCGGGAGACACCGGGGAGCTGTTTTTT
CASSFVAGDTGELFF
>.|.|TRBV19|TRBJ2-1
TGTGCCAGTAGTTGGCGGTCCTCCTACAATGAGCAGTTCTTC
CASSWRSSYNEQFF
>many|.|TRBV5-1|TRBJ1-6
TGCGCCAGCAGCTTGGACTACGGGCCAAATTCACCCCTCCACTTT
CASSLDYGPNSPLHF
>many|.|TRBV20-1|TRBJ2-1
TGCAGTGCTCCATCGGAGAGCTCCTACAATGAGCAGTTCTTC
CSAPSESSYNEQFF
>once|.|TRBV7-6|TRBJ1-1
TGTGCCAGCAGCTTCAGGTGGGACTCTGAAGCTTTCTTT
CASSFRWDSEAFF
>.|TRBD1|TRBV5-6|TRBJ1-1
TGTGCCAGCAGCTATGGACAGGCTGGGGCTGAAGCTTTCTTT
CASSYGQAGAEAFF
>.|.|TRBV27|TRBJ2-2
TGTGCCAGCAGTCCCTCGATTGGACAGTACACCGGGGAGCTGTTTTTT
CASSPSIGQYTGELFF
>.|.|TRBV5-5|TRBJ1-3
TGTGCCAGCAGCATGTCTGGTTCTGGAAACACCATATATTTT
CASSMSGSGNTIYF
>.|.|TRBV7-9|TRBJ2-1
TGTGCCAGCAGCTTTACAGCAAGCTCCTACAATGAGCAGTTCTTC
CASSFTASSYNEQFF
>.|.|TRBV19|TRBJ1-1
TGTGCCAGTAGTATTCCGGGGCACCGTGAAGCTTTCTTT
CASSIPGHREAFF
>many|.|TRBV12-3/TRBV12-4|TRBJ2-3
TGTGCCAGCAGCAAAGCGGGCCTTAGCACAGATACGCAGTATTTT
CASSKAGLSTDTQYF
>many|.|TRBV28|TRBJ2-7
TGTGCCAGCAGTCGGACGGCCTCCTACGAGCAGTACTTC
CASSRTASYEQYF
>many|.|TRBV10-3|TRBJ2-4
TGTGCCATCAGTGTAAATACAGAGGCCATTCAGTACTTC
CAISVNTEAIQYF
>many|.|TRBV11-2|TRBJ1-2
TGTGCCAGCAGCGATAGGGGGGGTAGCTATGGCTACACCTTC
CASSDRGGSYGYTF
>many|TRBD1|TRBV5-1|TRBJ2-7
TGCGCCAGCAGCTTGGAGCCCGGGACAGGGTTCTACGAGCAGTACTTC
CASSLEPGTGFYEQYF
>many|TRBD2|TRBV7-2|TRBJ2-1
TGTGCCAGCAGCTTAGTCGGGCTAGCGGGAAAGCAGTTCTTC
CASSLVGLAGKQFF
>many|.|TRBV3-1|TRBJ2-4
TGTGCCAGCAGCCAAGATTGGAGCAGGGGACTAGCCAAAAACATTCAGTACTTC
CASSQDWSRGLAKNIQYF
>.|.|TRBV12-3/TRBV12-4|TRBJ2-1
TGTGCCAGCGTTACAGGGAGCTCCTACAATGAGCAGTTCTTC
CASVTGSSYNEQFF
>many|.|TRBV7-8|TRBJ1-1
TGTGCCAGCAGCTTATTAGTGGAGGGAACTACTGAAGCTTTCTTT
CASSLLVEGTTEAFF
>.|.|TRBV24-1|TRBJ2-1
TGTGCCACCAGTGATACACCGAACAGGGATGGTAGGTACAATGAGAAGTTCTTC
CATSDTPNRDGRYNEKFF